This T cell receptor (beta chain) was recovered during a study of spatial heterogeneity in lung cancer. Notes on the study in general: Beta chains had 11% to 15% coverage of tumor T cells, and alpha chains had roughly 7.1%. Expanded intratumoral alpha and beta TCR counts tracked tumor mutation counts.

Time point noted: sample taken at primary tumor resection. Whole RNA, isolated from tumor, nontumor lung or frozen PBMC, was sequenced without prior sorting. TCRdb called the 5' RACE reads again in MiXCR, with one record for every CDR3 protein. The repertoire holds 350 to 450 distinct CDR3 sequences, about 15% seen once, with roughly 30% in the top ten. The V end was cut by 10 bases, the J end by 4 bases, with 14 bases between. The CDR3 extends over 12 amino acids. CDR1 and CDR2 from the germline V gene are ENHRY and SYGVKD. This clonotype was recorded a few times. What it binds is unknown. This beta chain is a stray read from a library made for alpha chains; its abundance is not meaningful.

Sequencing was performed on lung tumor tissue, taken at surgery. The V call is TRBV10-3, the J call TRBJ2-7; possibly TRBD1 or TRBD2 for D (6 bases each). The TCR comes from a female donor with early-stage non-small cell lung cancer. The CDR3 DNA is TGTGCCACCTCTTCGGGGGCTTACGAGCAGTACTTC. Its protein is CATSSGAYEQYF.